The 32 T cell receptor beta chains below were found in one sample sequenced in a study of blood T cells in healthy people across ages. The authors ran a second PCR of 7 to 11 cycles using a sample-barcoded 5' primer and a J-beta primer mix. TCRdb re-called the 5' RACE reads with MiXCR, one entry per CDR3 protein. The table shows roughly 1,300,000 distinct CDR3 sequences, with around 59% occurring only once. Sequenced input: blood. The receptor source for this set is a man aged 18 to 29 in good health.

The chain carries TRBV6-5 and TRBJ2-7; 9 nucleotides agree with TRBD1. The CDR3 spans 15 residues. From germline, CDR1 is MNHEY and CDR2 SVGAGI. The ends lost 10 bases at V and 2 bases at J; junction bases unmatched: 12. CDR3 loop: CANRICGTGPYEQYF. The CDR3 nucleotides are TGTGCCAACCGAATCTGCGGGACAGGGCCCTACGAGCAGTACTTC.

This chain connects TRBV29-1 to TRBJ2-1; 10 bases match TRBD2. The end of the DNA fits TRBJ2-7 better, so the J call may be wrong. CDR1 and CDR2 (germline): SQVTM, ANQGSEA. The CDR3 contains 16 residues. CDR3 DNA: TGCAGCGTTGGAGGTAGCGGGGGGTTTTCCTACAATGAGCAGTACTTC. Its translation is CSVGGSGGFSYNEQYF.

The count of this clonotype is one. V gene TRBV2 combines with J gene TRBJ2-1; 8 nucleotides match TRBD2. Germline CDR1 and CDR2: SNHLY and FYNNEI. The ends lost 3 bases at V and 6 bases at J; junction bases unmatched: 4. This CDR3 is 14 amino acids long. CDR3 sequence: CASSEAGGFNEQFF. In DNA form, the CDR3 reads TGTGCCAGCAGTGAGGCGGGGGGATTCAATGAGCAGTTCTTC.

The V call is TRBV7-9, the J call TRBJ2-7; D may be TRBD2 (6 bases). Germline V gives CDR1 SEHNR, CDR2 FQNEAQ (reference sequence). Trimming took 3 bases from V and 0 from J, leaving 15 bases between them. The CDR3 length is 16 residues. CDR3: CASSFSGGGSSYEQYF. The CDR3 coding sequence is TGTGCCAGCAGCTTTAGCGGTGGCGGTAGCTCCTACGAGCAGTACTTC.

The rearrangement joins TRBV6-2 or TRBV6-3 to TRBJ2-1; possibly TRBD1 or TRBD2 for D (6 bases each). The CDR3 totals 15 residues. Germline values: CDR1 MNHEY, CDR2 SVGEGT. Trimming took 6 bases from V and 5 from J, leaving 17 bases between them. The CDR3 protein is CASRRGQEGDNEQFF. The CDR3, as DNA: TGTGCCAGCAGACGGGGGCAGGAAGGTGACAATGAGCAGTTCTTC.

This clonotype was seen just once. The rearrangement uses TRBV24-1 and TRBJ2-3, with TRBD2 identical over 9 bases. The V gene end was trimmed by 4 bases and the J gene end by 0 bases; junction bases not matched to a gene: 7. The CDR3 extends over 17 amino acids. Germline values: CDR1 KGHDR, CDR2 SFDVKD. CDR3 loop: CATSDQVAGESTDTQYF. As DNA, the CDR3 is TGTGCCACCAGTGACCAAGTAGCGGGAGAGAGCACAGATACGCAGTATTTT.

DNA for the CDR3: TGCGCCAGCAGCCTGCGCAGGGTTGCGGGAGGTCTGGAGCAGTACTTC. Protein: CASSLRRVAGGLEQYF. The chain uses TRBV4-1 and TRBJ2-5, with 8 nucleotides matching TRBD2. The CDR3 has 16 residues. Looked up from germline, CDR1 is MGHRA and CDR2 is YSYEKL. The J segment lost 11 bases and the V segment lost 4 bases, leaving 18 bases of the junction unmatched.

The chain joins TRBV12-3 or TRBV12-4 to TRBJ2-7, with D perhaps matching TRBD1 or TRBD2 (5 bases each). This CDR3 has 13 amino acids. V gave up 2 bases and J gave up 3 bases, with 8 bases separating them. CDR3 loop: CASSLRGRYEQYF. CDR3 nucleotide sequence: TGTGCCAGCAGTTTAAGGGGACGCTACGAGCAGTACTTC.

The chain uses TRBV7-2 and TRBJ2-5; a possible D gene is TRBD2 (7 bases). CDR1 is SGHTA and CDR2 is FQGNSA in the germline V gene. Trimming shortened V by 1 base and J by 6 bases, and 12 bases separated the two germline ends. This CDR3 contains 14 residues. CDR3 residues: CASSLGGGGKTQYF. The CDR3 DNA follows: TGTGCCAGCAGCTTAGGGGGCGGGGGCAAGACCCAGTACTTC.

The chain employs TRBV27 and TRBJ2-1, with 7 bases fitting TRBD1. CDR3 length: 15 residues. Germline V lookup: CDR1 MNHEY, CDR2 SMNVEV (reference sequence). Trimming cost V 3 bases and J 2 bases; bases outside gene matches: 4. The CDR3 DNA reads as TGTGCCAGCAGTTTCGACAGGGCTGCCTACAATGAGCAGTTCTTC. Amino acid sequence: CASSFDRAAYNEQFF.

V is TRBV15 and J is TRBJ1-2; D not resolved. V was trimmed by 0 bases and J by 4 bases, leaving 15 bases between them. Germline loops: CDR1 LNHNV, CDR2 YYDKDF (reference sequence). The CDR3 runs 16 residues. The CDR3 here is CATSRDPGINFYGYTF. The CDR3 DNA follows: TGTGCCACCAGCAGAGATCCCGGGATCAACTTCTATGGCTACACCTTC.

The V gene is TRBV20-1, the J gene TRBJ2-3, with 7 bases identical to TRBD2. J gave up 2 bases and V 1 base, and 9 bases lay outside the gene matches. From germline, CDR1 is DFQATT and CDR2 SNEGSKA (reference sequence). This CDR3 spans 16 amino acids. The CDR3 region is CSARGASGLYTDTQYF. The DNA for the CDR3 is TGCAGTGCTAGAGGTGCTAGCGGACTGTACACAGATACGCAGTATTTT.

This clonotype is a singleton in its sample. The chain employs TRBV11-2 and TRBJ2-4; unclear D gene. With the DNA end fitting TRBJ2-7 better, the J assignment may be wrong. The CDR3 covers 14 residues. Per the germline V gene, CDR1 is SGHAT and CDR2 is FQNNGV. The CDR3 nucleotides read TGTGCCAGCAGCTTCCGAGTAGGCAACTACGAGCAGTACTTC. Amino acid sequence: CASSFRVGNYEQYF.

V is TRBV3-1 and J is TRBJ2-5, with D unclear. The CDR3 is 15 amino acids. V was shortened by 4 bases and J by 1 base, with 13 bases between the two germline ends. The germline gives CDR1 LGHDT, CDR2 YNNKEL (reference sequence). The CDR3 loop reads CASSPHPGFQETQYF. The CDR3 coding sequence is TGTGCCAGCAGCCCACACCCCGGGTTCCAAGAGACCCAGTACTTC.

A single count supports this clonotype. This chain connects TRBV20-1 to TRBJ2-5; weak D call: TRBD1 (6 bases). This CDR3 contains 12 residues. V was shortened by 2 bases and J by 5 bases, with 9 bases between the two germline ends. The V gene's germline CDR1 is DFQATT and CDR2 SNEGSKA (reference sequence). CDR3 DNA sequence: TGCAGTGCTAGACAGGGGAAGGAGACCCAGTACTTC. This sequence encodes CSARQGKETQYF.

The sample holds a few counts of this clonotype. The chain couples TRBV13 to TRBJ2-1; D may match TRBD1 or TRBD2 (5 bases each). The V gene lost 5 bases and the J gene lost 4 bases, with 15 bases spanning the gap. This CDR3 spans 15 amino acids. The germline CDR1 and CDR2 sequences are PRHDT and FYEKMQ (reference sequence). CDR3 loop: CASSPRGAQYNEQFF. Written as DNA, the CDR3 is TGTGCCAGCAGCCCCCGGGGCGCTCAGTACAATGAGCAGTTCTTC.

The CDR3 sequence is CAISGGQGVGETQYF. For the CDR3, the DNA is TGTGCCATCAGTGGTGGACAGGGGGTGGGAGAGACCCAGTACTTC. V is TRBV10-3 and J is TRBJ2-5, with 10 bases matching TRBD1. The V segment lost 4 bases and the J segment 4 bases; nucleotides outside the gene matches: 6. This CDR3 has 15 residues. Germline V CDR1 and CDR2: ENHRY, SYGVKD.

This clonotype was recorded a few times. The CDR3 sequence is CSASDRVRSYGYTF. Here the CDR3 DNA reads TGCAGTGCTAGTGACAGGGTCAGGAGCTATGGCTACACCTTC. This chain joins TRBV20-1 and TRBJ1-2, with 7 bases matching TRBD1. Germline CDR1 reads DFQATT; CDR2 reads SNEGSKA (reference sequence). V trimming: 3 bases; J trimming: 4 bases; junction bases outside the gene matches: 8. CDR3 length: 14 amino acids.

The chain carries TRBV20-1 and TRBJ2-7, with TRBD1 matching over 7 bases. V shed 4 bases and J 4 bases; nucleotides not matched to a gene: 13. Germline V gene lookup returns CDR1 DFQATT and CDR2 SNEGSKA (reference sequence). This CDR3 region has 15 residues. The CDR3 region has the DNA TGCAGTGCTAATCGGGACAGCCCCAAGGGGTACGAGCAGTACTTC. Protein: CSANRDSPKGYEQYF.

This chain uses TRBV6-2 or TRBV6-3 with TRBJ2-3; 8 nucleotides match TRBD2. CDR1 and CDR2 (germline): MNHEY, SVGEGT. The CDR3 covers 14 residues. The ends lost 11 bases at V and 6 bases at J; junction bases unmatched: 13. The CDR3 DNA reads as TGTGCCGCAGCGGGAGCTCCCCTCGGTGATACGCAGTATTTT. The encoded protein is CAAAGAPLGDTQYF.

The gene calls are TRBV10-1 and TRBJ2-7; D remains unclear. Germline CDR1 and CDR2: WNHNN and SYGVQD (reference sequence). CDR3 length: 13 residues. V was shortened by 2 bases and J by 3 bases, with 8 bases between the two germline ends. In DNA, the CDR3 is TGCGCCAGCAGTGAGACGTCCGACTACGAGCAGTACTTC. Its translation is CASSETSDYEQYF.

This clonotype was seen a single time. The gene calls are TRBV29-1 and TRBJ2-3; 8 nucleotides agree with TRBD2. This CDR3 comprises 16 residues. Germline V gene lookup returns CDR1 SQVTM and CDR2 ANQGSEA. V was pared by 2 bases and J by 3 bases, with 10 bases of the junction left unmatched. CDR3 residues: CSVELWRGDATDTQYF. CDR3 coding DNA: TGCAGCGTTGAATTATGGCGGGGGGACGCGACAGATACGCAGTATTTT.

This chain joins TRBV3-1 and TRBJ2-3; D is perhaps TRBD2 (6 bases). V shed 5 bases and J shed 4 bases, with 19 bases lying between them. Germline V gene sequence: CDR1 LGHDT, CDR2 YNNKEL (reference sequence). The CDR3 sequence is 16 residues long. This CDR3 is CASSAQLASKADTQYF. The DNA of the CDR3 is TGTGCCAGCAGCGCACAACTAGCCTCAAAGGCAGATACGCAGTATTTT.

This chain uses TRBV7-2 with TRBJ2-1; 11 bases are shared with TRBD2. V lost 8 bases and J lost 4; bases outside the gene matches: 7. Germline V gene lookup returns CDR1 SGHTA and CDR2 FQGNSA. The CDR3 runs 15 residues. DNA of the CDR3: TGTGCCAGCGTTTTGGGACTAGCGGTTTACAATGAGCAGTTCTTC. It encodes CASVLGLAVYNEQFF.

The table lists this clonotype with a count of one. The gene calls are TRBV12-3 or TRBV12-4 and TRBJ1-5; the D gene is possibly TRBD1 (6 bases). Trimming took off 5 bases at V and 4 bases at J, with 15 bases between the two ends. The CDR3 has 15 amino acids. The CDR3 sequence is CASSVPAGVNQPQHF. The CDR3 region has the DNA TGTGCCAGCAGTGTACCAGCAGGGGTGAATCAGCCCCAGCATTTT.

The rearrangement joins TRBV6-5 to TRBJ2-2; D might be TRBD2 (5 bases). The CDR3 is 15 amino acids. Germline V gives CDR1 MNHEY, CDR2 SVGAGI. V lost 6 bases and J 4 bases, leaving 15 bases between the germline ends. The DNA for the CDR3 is TGTGCCAGCAGCCCTTACCGCGCGGGCACCGGGGAGCTGTTTTTT. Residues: CASSPYRAGTGELFF.

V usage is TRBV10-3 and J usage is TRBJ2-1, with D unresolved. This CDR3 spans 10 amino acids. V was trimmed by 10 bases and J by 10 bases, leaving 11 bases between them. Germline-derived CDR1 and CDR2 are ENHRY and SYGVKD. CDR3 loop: CATWLGEQFF. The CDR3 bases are TGTGCCACGTGGCTTGGGGAGCAGTTCTTC.

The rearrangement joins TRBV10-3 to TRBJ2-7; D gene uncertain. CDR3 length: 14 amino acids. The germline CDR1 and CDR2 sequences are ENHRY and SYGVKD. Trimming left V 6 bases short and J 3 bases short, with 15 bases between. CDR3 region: CAISETEKDYEQYF. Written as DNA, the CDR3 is TGTGCCATCAGCGAAACCGAAAAGGACTACGAGCAGTACTTC.

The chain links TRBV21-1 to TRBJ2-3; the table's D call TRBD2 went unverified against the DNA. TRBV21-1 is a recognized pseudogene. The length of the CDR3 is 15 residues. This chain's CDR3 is CARDPSGRGADTQYF. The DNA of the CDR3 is TGTGCCAGAGATCCTAGCGGGAGAGGTGCAGATACGCAGTATTTT.

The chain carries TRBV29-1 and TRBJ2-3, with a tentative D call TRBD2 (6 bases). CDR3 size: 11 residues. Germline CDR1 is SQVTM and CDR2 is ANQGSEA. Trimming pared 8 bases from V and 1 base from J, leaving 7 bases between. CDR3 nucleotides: TGCAGCACGGGGGGCACAGATACGCAGTATTTT. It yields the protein CSTGGTDTQYF.

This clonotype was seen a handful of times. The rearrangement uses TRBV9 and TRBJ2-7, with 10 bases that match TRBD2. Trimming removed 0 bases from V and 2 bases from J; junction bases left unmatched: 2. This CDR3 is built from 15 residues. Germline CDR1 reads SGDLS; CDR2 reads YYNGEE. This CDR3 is CASSVASGGPYEQYF. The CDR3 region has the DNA TGTGCCAGCAGCGTAGCTAGCGGGGGCCCCTACGAGCAGTACTTC. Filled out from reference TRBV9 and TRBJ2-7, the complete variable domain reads DSGVTQTPKHLITATGQRVTLRCSPRSGDLSVYWYQQSLDQGLQFLIQYYNGEERAKGNILERFSAQQFPDLHSELNLSSLELGDSALYFCASSVASGGPYEQYFGPGTRLTVT.

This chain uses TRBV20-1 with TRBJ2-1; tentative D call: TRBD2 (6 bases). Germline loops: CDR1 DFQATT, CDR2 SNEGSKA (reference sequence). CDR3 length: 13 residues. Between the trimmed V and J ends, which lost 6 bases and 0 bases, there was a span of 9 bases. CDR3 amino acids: CSAASDSYNEQFF. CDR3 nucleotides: TGCAGTGCCGCTAGCGACTCCTACAATGAGCAGTTCTTC.